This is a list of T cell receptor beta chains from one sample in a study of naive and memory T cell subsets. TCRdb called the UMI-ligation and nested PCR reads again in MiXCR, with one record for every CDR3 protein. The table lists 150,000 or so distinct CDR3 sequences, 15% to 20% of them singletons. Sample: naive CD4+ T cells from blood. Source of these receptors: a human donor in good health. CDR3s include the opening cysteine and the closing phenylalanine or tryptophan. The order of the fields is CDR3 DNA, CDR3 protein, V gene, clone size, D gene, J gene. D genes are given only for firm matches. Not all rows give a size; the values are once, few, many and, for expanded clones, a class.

TGCGCCAGCAGCTTGGACCGGTATACGGGCACTGAAGCTTTCTTT | CASSLDRYTGTEAFF | TRBV5-1 | - | - | TRBJ1-1
TGTGCCAGCAGTCCCCGGGGACTAGCGACCGAGCAGTACTTC | CASSPRGLATEQYF | TRBV6-6 | - | TRBD2 | TRBJ2-7
TGTGCCAGCTCACAGGGGAGGGAGACCCAGTACTTC | CASSQGRETQYF | TRBV18 | - | - | TRBJ2-5
TGCGCCAGCAGCTTGACAGGGGATAACACTGAAGCTTTCTTT | CASSLTGDNTEAFF | TRBV5-1 | few | TRBD1 | TRBJ1-1
TGCAGCGCGCCAGGATCCCAGCATGGGCAGTTCTTC | CSAPGSQHGQFF | TRBV29-1 | - | - | TRBJ2-1
TGTGCCAGCAGCCAAGGGGGAGTGGGCAATCAGCCCCAGCATTTT | CASSQGGVGNQPQHF | TRBV3-1 | - | - | TRBJ1-5
TGCGCCAGCAGCTTTTCAGGGCGCACCTACAATGAGCAGTTCTTC | CASSFSGRTYNEQFF | TRBV5-1 | once | - | TRBJ2-1
TGTGCCAGTAGTATCGAAGCGCGGGCGCAGTCGTCCCAGTACTTC | CASSIEARAQSSQYF | TRBV19 | few | - | TRBJ2-5
TGTGCCAGCAGTGTAGGGCCCAAAAACATTCAGTACTTC | CASSVGPKNIQYF | TRBV12-3/TRBV12-4 | few | - | TRBJ2-4
TGTGCCAGCAGCTTGTCTATCGCGGGTGTCTCCTACAATGAGCAGTTCTTC | CASSLSIAGVSYNEQFF | TRBV5-5 | few | - | TRBJ2-1
TGTGCCTGGAGAGGACTAGCAGCGGATACGCAGTATTTT | CAWRGLAADTQYF | TRBV30 | few | TRBD2 | TRBJ2-3
TGCGCCAGTCACCCTTGGACTAGCGGGATTGAGCAGTTCTTC | CASHPWTSGIEQFF | TRBV5-1 | few | TRBD2 | TRBJ2-1
TGCGCCAGCAGTGATAGTGGGATAGCGGGAGGGCTTTGGGGTGAGCAGTTCTTC | CASSDSGIAGGLWGEQFF | TRBV10-2 | few | TRBD2 | TRBJ2-1
TGCAGCGTTGAAGACGGGGCAGATACGCAGTATTTT | CSVEDGADTQYF | TRBV29-1 | few | - | TRBJ2-3
TGTGCCAGCAGACAGGACCGTTACGAGCAGTACTTC | CASRQDRYEQYF | TRBV6-1 | few | - | TRBJ2-7
TGTGCCAGCAGTGATCGAAACAGAGGCTACACCTTC | CASSDRNRGYTF | TRBV2 | - | - | TRBJ1-2
TGTGCCAGCAGAGGTTCGGAGAACACTGAAGCTTTCTTT | CASRGSENTEAFF | TRBV4-2 | few | - | TRBJ1-1
TGTGCCAGCAGGAACCTACAGGGAGGCTTCTACGAGCAGTACTTC | CASRNLQGGFYEQYF | TRBV6-5 | - | - | TRBJ2-7
TGCAGTGCAAGAGCGGGAGCCAACTACGAGCAGTACTTC | CSARAGANYEQYF | TRBV20-1 | many | TRBD2 | TRBJ2-7
TGTGCCAGCAGGCAGGAGGATTCCCGTTACAATGAGCAGTTCTTC | CASRQEDSRYNEQFF | TRBV3-1 | - | - | TRBJ2-1
TGTGCCAGCAGCTTAAGCGGTACGGCCGCAATCTCCTACGAGCAGTACTTC | CASSLSGTAAISYEQYF | TRBV7-2 | - | - | TRBJ2-7
TGCAGTGCTAGTCGGCCGGAGGGTATCTACGAGCAGTACTTC | CSASRPEGIYEQYF | TRBV20-1 | - | - | TRBJ2-7
TGTGCCAGCACTAGCCGGGGGGGGGTTTATTCACCCCTCCACTTT | CASTSRGGVYSPLHF | TRBV28 | - | - | TRBJ1-6
TGCAGTGCTAGAGACGGGACCTCGGTCTACGAGCAGTACTTC | CSARDGTSVYEQYF | TRBV20-1 | - | - | TRBJ2-7
TGCAGTGCTAGAGTAGGCGGGAGTCTCGATGAGCAGTTCTTC | CSARVGGSLDEQFF | TRBV20-1 | few | TRBD2 | TRBJ2-1
TGCAGTGCTCCGCCGGGAGGTCCTGGCACAGATACGCAGTATTTT | CSAPPGGPGTDTQYF | TRBV20-1 | - | TRBD2 | TRBJ2-3
TGCAGTGCTCAAGGGGTCGGAGAGCAGTACTTC | CSAQGVGEQYF | TRBV20-1 | few | - | TRBJ2-7
TGTGCCAGCAGTCGCCAACGGGAGACCCAGTACTTC | CASSRQRETQYF | TRBV6-2/TRBV6-3 | few | - | TRBJ2-5
TGCGCCAGCAGCTTGGGGGACAGGGAAGGTTCACCCCTCCACTTT | CASSLGDREGSPLHF | TRBV5-1 | - | TRBD1 | TRBJ1-6
TGTGCCAGCAGTTCACCGGGACTCCGTGGCTACGAGCAGTACTTC | CASSSPGLRGYEQYF | TRBV6-2/TRBV6-3 | few | - | TRBJ2-7